The 3 T cell receptor beta chains given below trace back to one sample, sequenced in a study of regulatory T cells in long-lasting Graves disease. Time point given: persistent/refractory GD, antithyroid drugs over 5 years with positive TRAb. The authors made the TCR library using RNA they extracted from PBMCs. Construction of the TCR beta libraries employed iRepertoire HTBI primers in conjunction with Arm-PCR of CDR3 regions. TCRdb independently ran MiXCR on the multiplex PCR reads; one entry per CDR3 protein. The sample records roughly 450,000 distinct CDR3 sequences, 23% being singletons. Specimen: peripheral blood mononuclear cells (PBMCs), collected when the disease was refractory, from a patient treated with antithyroid drugs. The receptors stem from a female donor with Graves disease.

This clonotype was seen repeatedly, ten times or more. This chain links TRBV2 with TRBJ2-7; D remains ambiguous. V was trimmed by 6 bases and J by 0 bases, leaving 6 bases between them. This CDR3 is 12 amino acids long. Germline lookup yields CDR1 SNHLY and CDR2 FYNNEI. The CDR3 here is CASSPSSYEQYF. DNA for the CDR3: TGTGCCAGCAGCCCTAGCTCCTACGAGCAGTACTTC.

This clonotype was observed many times. This chain links TRBV10-2 with TRBJ2-4, with TRBD2 identical over 8 bases. V gave up 5 bases and J gave up 7 bases; unmatched junction bases: 7. Per the germline V gene, CDR1 is WSHSY and CDR2 is SAAADI. The CDR3 is 14 residues long. The CDR3 loop is CASSPGTRPNIQYF. The CDR3 nucleotides read TGCGCCAGCAGTCCCGGGACTAGACCGAACATTCAGTACTTC.

Regarding this clonotype: This likely reflects a read error, since a far larger clone is one base away. This chain links TRBV10-3 with TRBJ2-7, with 7 bases fitting TRBD2. CDR3 length: 13 amino acids. The germline CDR1 and CDR2 sequences are ENHRY and SYGVKD. V shed 10 bases, J shed 5 bases, and the junction held 11 bases outside the gene matches. The CDR3 sequence is CASTGGSSHEQYF. In DNA form, the CDR3 reads TGTGCCAGCACCGGCGGGAGTTCCCACGAGCAGTACTTC.